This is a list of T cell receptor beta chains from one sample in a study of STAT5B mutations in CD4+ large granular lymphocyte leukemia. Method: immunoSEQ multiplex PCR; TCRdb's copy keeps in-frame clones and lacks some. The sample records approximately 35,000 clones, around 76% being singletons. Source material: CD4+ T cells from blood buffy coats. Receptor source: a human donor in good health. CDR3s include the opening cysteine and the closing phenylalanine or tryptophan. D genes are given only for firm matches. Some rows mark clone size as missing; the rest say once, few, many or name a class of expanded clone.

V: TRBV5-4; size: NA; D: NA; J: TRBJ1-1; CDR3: CASSLPQAMNTEAFF; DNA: TGTGCCAGCAGCCTTCCCCAAGCTATGAACACTGAAGCTTTCTTT
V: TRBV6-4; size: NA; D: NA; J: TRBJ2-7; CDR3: CASSATGGRDEQYF; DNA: TGTGCCAGCAGCGCCACGGGGGGCAGGGACGAGCAGTACTTC
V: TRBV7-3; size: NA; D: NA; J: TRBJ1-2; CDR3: CASSLSTWDLPPYGYTF; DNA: TGTGCCAGCAGCTTATCCACCTGGGACTTACCCCCGTATGGCTACACCTTC
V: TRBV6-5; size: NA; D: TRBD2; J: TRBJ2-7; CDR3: CASSYSGGGAEQYF; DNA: TGTGCCAGCAGTTACTCAGGCGGGGGGGCTGAGCAGTACTTC
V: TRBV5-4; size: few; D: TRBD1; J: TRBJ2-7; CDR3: CASSQASTTGGHEQYF; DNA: TGTGCCAGCAGTCAAGCAAGTACTACAGGGGGGCACGAGCAGTACTTC
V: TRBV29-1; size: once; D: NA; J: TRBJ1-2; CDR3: CSVAAGVNYGYTF; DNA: TGCAGCGTTGCGGCAGGGGTGAACTATGGCTACACCTTC
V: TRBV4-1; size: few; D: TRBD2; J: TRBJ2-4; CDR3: CASSQAGLAVAKNIQYF; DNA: TGCGCCAGCAGCCAAGCGGGACTAGCGGTTGCCAAAAACATTCAGTACTTC
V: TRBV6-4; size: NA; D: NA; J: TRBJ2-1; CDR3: CASSEGWASREQFF; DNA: TGTGCCAGCAGTGAGGGCTGGGCTTCCCGTGAGCAGTTCTTC
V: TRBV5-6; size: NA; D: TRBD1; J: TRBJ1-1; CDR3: CASSHRGRGGTEAFF; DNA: TGTGCCAGCAGCCACAGGGGGCGCGGGGGCACTGAAGCTTTCTTT
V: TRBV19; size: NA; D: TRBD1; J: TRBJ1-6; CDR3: CASSVRGPQGALHF; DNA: TGTGCCAGTAGTGTGAGGGGACCCCAGGGGGCCCTCCACTTT
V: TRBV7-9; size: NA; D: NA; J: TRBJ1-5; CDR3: CASSPQGGFNQPQHF; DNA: TGTGCCAGCAGCCCCCAGGGAGGGTTTAATCAGCCCCAGCATTTT
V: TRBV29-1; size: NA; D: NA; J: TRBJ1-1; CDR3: CSVELGTLNTEAFF; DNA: TGCAGCGTTGAATTGGGGACACTGAACACTGAAGCTTTCTTT
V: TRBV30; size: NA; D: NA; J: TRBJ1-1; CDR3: CAWNDGLNTEAFF; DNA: TGTGCCTGGAATGACGGGTTGAACACTGAAGCTTTCTTT
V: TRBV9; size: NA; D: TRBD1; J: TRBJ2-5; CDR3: CASSGEQGRGETQYF; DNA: TGTGCCAGCAGCGGAGAACAGGGGCGCGGGGAGACCCAGTACTTC
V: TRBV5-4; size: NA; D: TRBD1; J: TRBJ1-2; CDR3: CASSLVDRFNYGYTF; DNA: TGTGCCAGCAGCTTGGTGGACAGGTTTAACTATGGCTACACCTTC
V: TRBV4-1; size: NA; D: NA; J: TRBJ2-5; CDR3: CASSQDKNSQETQYF; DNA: TGCGCCAGCAGCCAAGATAAGAACAGTCAAGAGACCCAGTACTTC
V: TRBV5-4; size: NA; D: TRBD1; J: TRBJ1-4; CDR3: CASSIGQGREKLFF; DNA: TGTGCCAGCAGCATCGGACAGGGTCGAGAAAAACTGTTTTTT
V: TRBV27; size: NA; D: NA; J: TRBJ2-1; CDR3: CASSSGWNEQFF; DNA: TGTGCCAGCAGTTCCGGGTGGAATGAGCAGTTCTTC
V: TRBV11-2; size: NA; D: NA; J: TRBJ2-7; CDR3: CASSLNRFPYEQYF; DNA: TGTGCCAGCAGCTTAAATCGGTTTCCCTACGAGCAGTACTTC
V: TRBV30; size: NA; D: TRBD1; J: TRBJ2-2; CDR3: CAWSVGQVDTGELFF; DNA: TGTGCCTGGAGTGTGGGACAGGTCGACACCGGGGAGCTGTTTTTT
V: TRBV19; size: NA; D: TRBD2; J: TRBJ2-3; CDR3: CASTEGGRPTDTQYF; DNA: TGTGCCAGTACCGAAGGCGGGAGGCCCACAGATACGCAGTATTTT
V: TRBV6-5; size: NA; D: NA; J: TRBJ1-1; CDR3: CASSPLLNTEAFF; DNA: TGTGCCAGCAGTCCCCTCTTGAACACTGAAGCTTTCTTT
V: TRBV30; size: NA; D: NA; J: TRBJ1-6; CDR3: CAYVAVVNSPLHF; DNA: TGTGCCTACGTAGCAGTAGTCAATTCACCCCTCCACTTT
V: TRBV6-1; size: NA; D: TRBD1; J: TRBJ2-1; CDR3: CASSDIQGAFNEQFF; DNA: TGTGCCAGCAGTGATATCCAGGGGGCTTTCAATGAGCAGTTCTTC
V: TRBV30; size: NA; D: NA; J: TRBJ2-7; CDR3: CAWTGGSLQQYF; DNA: TGTGCCTGGACCGGCGGGTCCTTACAGCAGTACTTC
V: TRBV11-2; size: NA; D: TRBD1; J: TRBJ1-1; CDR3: CASREDRPNTEAFF; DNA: TGTGCCAGCAGGGAGGACAGGCCTAACACTGAAGCTTTCTTT
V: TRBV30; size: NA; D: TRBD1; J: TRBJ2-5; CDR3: CAWSRQGAQETQYF; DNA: TGTGCCTGGAGTAGACAGGGGGCACAGGAGACCCAGTACTTC
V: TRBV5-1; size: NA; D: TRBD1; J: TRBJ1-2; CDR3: CASRHLGQGGLNYGYTF; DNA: TGCGCCAGCAGGCATTTAGGACAGGGAGGACTTAACTATGGCTACACCTTC
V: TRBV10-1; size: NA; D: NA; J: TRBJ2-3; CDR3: CASSSTDTQYF; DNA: TGCGCCAGCAGTTCCACAGATACGCAGTATTTT
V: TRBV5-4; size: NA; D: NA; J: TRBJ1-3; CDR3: CASSSRTDLLSGNTIYF; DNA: TGTGCCAGCAGCTCGAGGACAGATCTACTCTCTGGAAACACCATATATTTT
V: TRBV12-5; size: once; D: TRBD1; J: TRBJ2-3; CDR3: CASGPGQRTDTQYF; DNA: TGTGCTAGTGGACCGGGACAGCGCACAGATACGCAGTATTTT
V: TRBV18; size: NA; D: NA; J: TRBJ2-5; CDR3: CASSLKSAGWEIGETQYF; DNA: TGTGCCAGCTCCCTCAAGTCGGCAGGGTGGGAAATTGGAGAGACCCAGTACTTC
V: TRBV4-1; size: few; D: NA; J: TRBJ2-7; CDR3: CASSQDPSVFSYEQYF; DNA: TGCGCCAGCAGCCAAGATCCTTCTGTCTTCTCCTACGAGCAGTACTTC
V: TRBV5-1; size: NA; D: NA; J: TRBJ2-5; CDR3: CASSVSRETQYF; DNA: TGCGCCAGCAGCGTTAGCAGGGAGACCCAGTACTTC
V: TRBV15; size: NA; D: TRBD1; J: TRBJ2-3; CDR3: CATSSGTGGGTDTQYF; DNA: TGTGCCACCAGCAGCGGTACAGGGGGCGGCACAGATACGCAGTATTTT
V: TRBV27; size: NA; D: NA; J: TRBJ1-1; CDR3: CASSNYYSDNTEAFF; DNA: TGTGCCAGCAGTAATTATTACAGCGACAACACTGAAGCTTTCTTT
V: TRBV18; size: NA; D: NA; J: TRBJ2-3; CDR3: CASSPTVSTDTQYF; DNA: TGTGCCAGCTCACCGACGGTTAGCACAGATACGCAGTATTTT
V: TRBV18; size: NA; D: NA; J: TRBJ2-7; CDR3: CASSRTERVREQYF; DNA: TGTGCCAGCTCCCGGACAGAGAGGGTACGCGAGCAGTACTTC
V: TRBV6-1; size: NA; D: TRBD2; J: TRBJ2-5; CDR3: CASRGLAGVETQYF; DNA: TGTGCCAGCAGGGGACTAGCGGGGGTTGAGACCCAGTACTTC
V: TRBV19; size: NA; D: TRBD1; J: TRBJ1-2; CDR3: CASSSRTGRDGYTF; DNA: TGTGCCAGTAGTTCTCGGACAGGGAGAGATGGCTACACCTTC
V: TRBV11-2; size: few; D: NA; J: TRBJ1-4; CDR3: CASSRVNEKLFF; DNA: TGTGCCAGCTCGAGAGTTAATGAAAAACTGTTTTTT
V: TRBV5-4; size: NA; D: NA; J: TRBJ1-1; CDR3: CASSLVGFRGEAFF; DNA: TGTGCCAGCAGCTTAGTTGGTTTCCGGGGAGAAGCTTTCTTT
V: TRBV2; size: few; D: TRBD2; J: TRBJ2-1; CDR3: CAKGAGANEQFF; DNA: TGTGCCAAGGGAGCGGGGGCCAATGAGCAGTTCTTC
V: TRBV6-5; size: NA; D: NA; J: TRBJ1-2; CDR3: CASSYSRTAYGYTF; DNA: TGTGCCAGCAGTTACTCTAGGACAGCTTATGGCTACACCTTC
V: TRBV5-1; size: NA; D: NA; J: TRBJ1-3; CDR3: CASSLDRGNTIYF; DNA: TGCGCCAGCAGCTTGGATAGGGGAAACACCATATATTTT
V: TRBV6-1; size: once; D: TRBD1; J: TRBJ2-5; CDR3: CASSAMFRGLQETQYF; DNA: TGTGCCAGCAGTGCGATGTTCAGGGGGCTGCAAGAGACCCAGTACTTC
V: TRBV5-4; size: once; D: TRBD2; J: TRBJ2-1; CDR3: CASSLSIAGDNEQFF; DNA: TGTGCCAGCAGCTTGTCGATAGCGGGGGACAATGAGCAGTTCTTC
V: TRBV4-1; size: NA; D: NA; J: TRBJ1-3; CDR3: CASSQDTRSDSGNTIYF; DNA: TGCGCCAGCAGCCAAGATACCAGGTCGGACAGTGGAAACACCATATATTTT
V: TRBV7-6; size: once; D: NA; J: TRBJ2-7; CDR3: CASSFYGVESGGEQYF; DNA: TGTGCCAGCAGCTTCTATGGGGTAGAGTCCGGCGGGGAGCAGTACTTC
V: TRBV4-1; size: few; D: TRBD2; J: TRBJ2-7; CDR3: CASSHLAGGPVSYEQYF; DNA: TGCGCCAGCAGCCATTTAGCGGGGGGGCCTGTCTCCTACGAGCAGTACTTC